The present T cell receptor beta chain was sequenced within a study of T cell repertoires in cytomegalovirus infection. Study-level points and caveats: Dominating the ex vivo response were TCR beta clonotypes that were CMV-specific and HLA-C-restricted.

The CDR3 is made up of 14 amino acids. Germline assignment: CDR1 ENHRY and CDR2 SYGVKD. The V gene lost 7 bases and the J gene lost 6 bases, with 18 bases spanning the gap. On this clonotype itself: The target antigen is unknown.

One entry per CDR3 protein, called by TCRdb with MiXCR from the reads. Of hundreds of thousands of distinct CDR3 sequences in the sample, approximately 8.9% were seen once. The chain combines TRBV10-3 with TRBJ1-2; D unresolved. The TCR originated in a human donor in good health (CMV status not recorded). Some clones in this sample may be carry-over from other donors' samples. The sample comprised PBMCs. CDR3 region: CAIKLPRPADGYTF. The CDR3 DNA follows: TGTGCCATCAAGCTCCCCCGACCCGCGGATGGCTACACCTTC.